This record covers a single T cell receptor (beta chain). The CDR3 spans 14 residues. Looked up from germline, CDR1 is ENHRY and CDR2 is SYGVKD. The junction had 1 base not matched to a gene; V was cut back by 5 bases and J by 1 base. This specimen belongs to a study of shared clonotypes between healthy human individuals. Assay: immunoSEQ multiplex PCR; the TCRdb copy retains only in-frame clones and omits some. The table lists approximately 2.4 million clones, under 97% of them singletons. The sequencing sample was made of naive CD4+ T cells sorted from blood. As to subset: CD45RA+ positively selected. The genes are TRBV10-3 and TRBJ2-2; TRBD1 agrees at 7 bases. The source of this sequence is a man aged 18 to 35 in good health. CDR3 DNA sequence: TGTGCCATCAGTAGGACAGGGAACACCGGGGAGCTGTTTTTT. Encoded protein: CAISRTGNTGELFF.